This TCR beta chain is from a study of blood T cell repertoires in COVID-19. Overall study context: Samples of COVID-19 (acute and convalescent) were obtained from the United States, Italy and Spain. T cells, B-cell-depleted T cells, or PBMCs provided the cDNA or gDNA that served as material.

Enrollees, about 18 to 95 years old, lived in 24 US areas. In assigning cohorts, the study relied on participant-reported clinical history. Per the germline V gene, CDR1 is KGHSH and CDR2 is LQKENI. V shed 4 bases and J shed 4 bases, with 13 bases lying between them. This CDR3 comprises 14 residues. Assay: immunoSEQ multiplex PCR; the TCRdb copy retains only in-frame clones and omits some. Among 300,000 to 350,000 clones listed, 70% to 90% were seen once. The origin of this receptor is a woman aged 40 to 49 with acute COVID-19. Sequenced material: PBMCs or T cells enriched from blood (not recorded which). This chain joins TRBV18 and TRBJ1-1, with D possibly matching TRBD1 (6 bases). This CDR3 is CASSLMDSPTEAFF. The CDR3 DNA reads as TGTGCCAGCTCACTCATGGACAGCCCCACTGAAGCTTTCTTT.